This T cell receptor beta chain came from a study of T cells in narcolepsy. This clone was seen a few times. The trim removed 8 bases at V and 6 bases at J, leaving 4 bases unmatched. The CDR3 spans 11 residues. CDR1 and CDR2 (germline): MDHEN, SYDVKM. Sequencing used immunoSEQ multiplex PCR; TCRdb keeps in-frame clones, though not all of them. The table includes more than 25,000 clones, around 74% detected once. Sequenced input: memory (CD45RA-) CD4+ T cells from blood. The receptor's source is a human donor in good health. The chain links TRBV28 to TRBJ2-7; 7 bases are shared with TRBD1. DNA of the CDR3: TGTGCCAGCGACAGGGCAGGCGAGCAGTACTTC. Translated: CASDRAGEQYF.